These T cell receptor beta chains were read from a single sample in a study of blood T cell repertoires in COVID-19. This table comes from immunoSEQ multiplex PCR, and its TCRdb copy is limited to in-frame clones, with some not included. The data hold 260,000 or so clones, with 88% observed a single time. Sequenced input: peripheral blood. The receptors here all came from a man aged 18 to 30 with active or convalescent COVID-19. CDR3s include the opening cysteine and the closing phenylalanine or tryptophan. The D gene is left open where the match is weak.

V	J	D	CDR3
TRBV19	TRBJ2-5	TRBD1	CASRDRIRETQYF
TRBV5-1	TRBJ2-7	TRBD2	CASSSSVQGAGVAYEQYF
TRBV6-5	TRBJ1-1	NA	CASSLVPETEAFF
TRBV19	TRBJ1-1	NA	CASRAGMNTEAFF
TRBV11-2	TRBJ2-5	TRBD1	CASSTRGSETQYF
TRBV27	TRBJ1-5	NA	CASAATGGPQHF
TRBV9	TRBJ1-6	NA	CASSDQVGSDSPLHF
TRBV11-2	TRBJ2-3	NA	CASSLTWGGRTDTQYF
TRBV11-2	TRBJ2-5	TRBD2	CASSSRLAGYQETQYF
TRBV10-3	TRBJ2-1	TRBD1	CAISRGQGASEQFF
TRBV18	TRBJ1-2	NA	CASSPLKDSNYGYTF
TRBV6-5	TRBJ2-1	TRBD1	CASRDRDRGNEQFF
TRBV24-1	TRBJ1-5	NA	CATSDLRGAQHF
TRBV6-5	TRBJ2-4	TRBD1	CASGQGGSIQYF
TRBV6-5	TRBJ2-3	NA	CASSDTRLSTDTQYF